This entry concerns a single TCR beta chain. This entry is derived from a study of blood T cell repertoires in COVID-19. Some clones are missing from TCRdb's copy, which holds only in-frame ones; the method was immunoSEQ multiplex PCR. The sample lists some 45,000 clones, approximately 80% occurring once. This receptor was taken from a man in his 70s with acute or convalescent COVID-19. Sequencing was done on a sample of peripheral blood.

The DNA for the CDR3 is TGCAGCGTCGGACTAGCGGCCTCCTACAATGAGCAGTTCTTC. Translating it yields CSVGLAASYNEQFF. The rearrangement joins TRBV29-1 to TRBJ2-1; TRBD2 agrees at 10 bases. Trimming at V came to 6 bases and at J to 0 bases, leaving 2 bases not matched to a gene. The CDR3 has 14 residues. Germline V gives CDR1 SQVTM, CDR2 ANQGSEA.